This TCR beta chain was found in a study of CD8 T cells in ankylosing spondylitis. The V end lost 1 base, the J end lost 6 bases, and 15 bases lay between the germline ends. Germline-derived CDR1 and CDR2 are LGHDT and YNNKEL (reference sequence). CDR3 length equals 15 residues. Notes on the study in general: Apparently characteristic of ankylosing spondylitis blood was a TCR beta motif (eight highly homologous variants). The authors reported significant enrichment of disease-linked clones in matched ankylosing spondylitis synovial fluid.

Quantitative 5'-RACE with molecular barcodes generated TCR beta libraries. TCRdb ran MiXCR on the 5' RACE reads and lists one entry per CDR3 protein. The repertoire includes roughly 670,000 distinct CDR3 sequences, 15% to 20% of them detected once, and around a fifth sits in the top ten. This clonotype was seen only a few times. Its specificity is unknown. The TCR was taken from a male donor with ankylosing spondylitis. The specimen was blood, either unsorted or a sorted T cell fraction (not recorded which). The rearrangement uses TRBV3-1 and TRBJ1-2; maybe TRBD1 (6 bases). The CDR3 protein is CASSQAFGGPHGYTF. The CDR3 nucleotides read TGTGCCAGCAGCCAAGCTTTCGGGGGCCCTCATGGCTACACCTTC.